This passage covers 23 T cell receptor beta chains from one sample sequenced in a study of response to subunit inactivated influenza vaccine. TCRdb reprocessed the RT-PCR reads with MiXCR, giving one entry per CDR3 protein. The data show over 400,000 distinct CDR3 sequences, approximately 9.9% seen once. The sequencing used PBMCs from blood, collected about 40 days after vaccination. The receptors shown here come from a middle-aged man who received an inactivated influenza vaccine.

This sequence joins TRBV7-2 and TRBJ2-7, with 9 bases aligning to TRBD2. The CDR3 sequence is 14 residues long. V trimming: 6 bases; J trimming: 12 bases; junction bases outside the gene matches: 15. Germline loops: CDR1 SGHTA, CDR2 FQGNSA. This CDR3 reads CASRPTGYGGRGYF. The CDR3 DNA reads TGTGCCAGCAGACCGACAGGGTATGGCGGGAGGGGGTACTTC.

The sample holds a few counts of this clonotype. For the CDR3, the DNA is TGTGCCAGCAGTTACCCGAGGGGACAGGGCTACTCCTCCTACGAGCAGTACTTC. Translation gives CASSYPRGQGYSSYEQYF. The chain links TRBV6-5 to TRBJ2-7; TRBD1 matches 9 bases. The CDR3 loop spans 18 amino acids. Germline V gene lookup returns CDR1 MNHEY and CDR2 SVGAGI. J was trimmed by 0 bases and V by 2 bases; bases with no gene match: 11.

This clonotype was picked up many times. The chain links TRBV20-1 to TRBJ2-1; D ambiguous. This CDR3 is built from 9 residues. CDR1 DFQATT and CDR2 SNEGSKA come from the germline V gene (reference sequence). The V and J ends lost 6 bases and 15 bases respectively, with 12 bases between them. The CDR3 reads CSAPPLLFF. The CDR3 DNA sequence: TGCAGTGCCCCCCCGCTCCTGTTCTTC.

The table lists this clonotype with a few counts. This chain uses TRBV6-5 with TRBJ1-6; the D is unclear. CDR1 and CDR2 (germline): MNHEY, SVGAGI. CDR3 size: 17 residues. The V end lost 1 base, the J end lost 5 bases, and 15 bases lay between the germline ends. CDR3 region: CASSYFVIRGNNSPLHF. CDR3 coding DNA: TGTGCCAGCAGTTACTTCGTCATTCGAGGCAATAATTCACCCCTCCACTTT.

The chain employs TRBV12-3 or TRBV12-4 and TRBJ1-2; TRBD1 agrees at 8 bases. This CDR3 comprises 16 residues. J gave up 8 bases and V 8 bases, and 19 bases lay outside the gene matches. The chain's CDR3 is CASGWTGPRWGEGYTF. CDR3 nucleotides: TGTGCCAGCGGCTGGACAGGGCCGAGATGGGGCGAGGGCTACACCTTC.

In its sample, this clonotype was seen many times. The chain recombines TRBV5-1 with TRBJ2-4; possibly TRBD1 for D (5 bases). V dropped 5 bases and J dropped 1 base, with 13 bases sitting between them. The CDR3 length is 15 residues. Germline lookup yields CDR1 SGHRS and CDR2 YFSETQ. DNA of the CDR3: TGCGCCAGCAGTCCAGGGTACGGGGCCAAAAACATTCAGTACTTC. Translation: CASSPGYGAKNIQYF. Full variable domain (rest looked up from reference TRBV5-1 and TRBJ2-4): KAGVTQTPRYLIKTRGQQVTLSCSPISGHRSVSWYQQTPGQGLQFLFEYFSETQRNKGNFPGRFSGRQFSNSRSEMNVSTLELGDSALYLCASSPGYGAKNIQYFGAGTRLSVL.

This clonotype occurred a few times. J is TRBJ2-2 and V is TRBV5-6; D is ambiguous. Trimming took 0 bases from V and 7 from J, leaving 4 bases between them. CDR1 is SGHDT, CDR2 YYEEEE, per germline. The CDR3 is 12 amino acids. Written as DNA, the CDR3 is TGTGCCAGCAGCTTGGCCAACGGGGAGCTGTTTTTT. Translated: CASSLANGELFF.

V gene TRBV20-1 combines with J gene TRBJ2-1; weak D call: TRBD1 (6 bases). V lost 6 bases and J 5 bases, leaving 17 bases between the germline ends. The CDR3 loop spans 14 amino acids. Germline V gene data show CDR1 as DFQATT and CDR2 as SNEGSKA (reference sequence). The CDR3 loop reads CSAPRPGTNNEQFF. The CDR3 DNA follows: TGCAGTGCCCCTCGCCCCGGGACAAACAATGAGCAGTTCTTC.

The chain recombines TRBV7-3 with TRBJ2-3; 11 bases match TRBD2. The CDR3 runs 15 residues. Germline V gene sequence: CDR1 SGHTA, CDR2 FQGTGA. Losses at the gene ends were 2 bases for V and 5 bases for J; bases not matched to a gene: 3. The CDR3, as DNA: TGTGCCAGCAGCTTACTAGCGGGAGGCCGAGATACGCAGTATTTT. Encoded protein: CASSLLAGGRDTQYF.

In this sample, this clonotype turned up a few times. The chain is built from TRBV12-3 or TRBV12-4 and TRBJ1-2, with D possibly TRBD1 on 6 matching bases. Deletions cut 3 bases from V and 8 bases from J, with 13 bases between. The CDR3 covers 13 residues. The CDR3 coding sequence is TGTGCCAGCAGTTTTCAGGGGATAGTCGGCTACACCTTC. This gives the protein CASSFQGIVGYTF.

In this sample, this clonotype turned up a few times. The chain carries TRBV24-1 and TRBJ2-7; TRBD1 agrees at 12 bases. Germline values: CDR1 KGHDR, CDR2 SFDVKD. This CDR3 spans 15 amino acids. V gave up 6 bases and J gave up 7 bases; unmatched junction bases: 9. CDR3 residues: CATSQGGQGAREQYF. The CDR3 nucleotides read TGTGCCACCAGTCAAGGGGGACAGGGGGCAAGGGAGCAGTACTTC.

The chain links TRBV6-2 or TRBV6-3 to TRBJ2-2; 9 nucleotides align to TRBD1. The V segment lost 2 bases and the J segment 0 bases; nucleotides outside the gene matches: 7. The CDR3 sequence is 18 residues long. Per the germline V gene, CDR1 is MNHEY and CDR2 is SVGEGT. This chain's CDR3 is CASSYGTGPFANTGELFF. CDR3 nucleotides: TGTGCCAGCAGTTACGGGACAGGGCCATTCGCGAACACCGGGGAGCTGTTTTTT.

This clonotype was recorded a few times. This CDR3 reads CASSPYGGALQETQYF. The CDR3 nucleotides are TGTGCCAGCAGCCCATACGGGGGGGCCCTACAAGAGACCCAGTACTTC. V usage is TRBV7-2 and J usage is TRBJ2-5; 8 bases fit TRBD2. From germline, CDR1 is SGHTA and CDR2 FQGNSA. Germline trimming cut 5 bases from V and 2 bases from J; bases unmatched to any gene: 10. The CDR3 extends over 16 amino acids. The complete variable domain, with remaining parts taken from reference TRBV7-2 and TRBJ2-5, reads GAGVSQSPSNKVTEKGKDVELRCDPISGHTALYWYRQSLGQGLEFLIYFQGNSAPDKSGLPSDRFSAERTGGSVSTLTIQRTQQEDSAVYLCASSPYGGALQETQYFGPGTRLLVL.

DNA of the CDR3: TGTGCCAGCAGTTTAAGGCTAGCGGGAGTGAAAAGGGAGCTGTTTTTT. It yields the protein CASSLRLAGVKRELFF. The chain has TRBV27 and TRBJ2-2; 10 nucleotides align to TRBD2. The length of the CDR3 is 16 residues. With 2 bases clipped from V and 9 bases from J, the junction kept 9 bases outside the gene matches. The V gene's germline CDR1 is MNHEY and CDR2 SMNVEV (reference sequence).

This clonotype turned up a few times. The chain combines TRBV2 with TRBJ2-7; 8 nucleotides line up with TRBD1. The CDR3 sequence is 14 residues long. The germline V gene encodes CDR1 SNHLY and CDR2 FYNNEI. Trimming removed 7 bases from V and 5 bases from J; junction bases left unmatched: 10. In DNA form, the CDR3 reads TGTGCCAGCACCTCGACAGGGGCGCTGGACGAGCAGTACTTC. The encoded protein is CASTSTGALDEQYF.

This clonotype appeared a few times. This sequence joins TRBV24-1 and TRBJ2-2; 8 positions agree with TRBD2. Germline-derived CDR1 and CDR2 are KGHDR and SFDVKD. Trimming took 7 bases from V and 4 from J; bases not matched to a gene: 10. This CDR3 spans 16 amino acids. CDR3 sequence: CATSTSGEIGTGELFF. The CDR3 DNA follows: TGTGCCACCAGCACTAGCGGAGAGATCGGCACCGGGGAGCTGTTTTTT.

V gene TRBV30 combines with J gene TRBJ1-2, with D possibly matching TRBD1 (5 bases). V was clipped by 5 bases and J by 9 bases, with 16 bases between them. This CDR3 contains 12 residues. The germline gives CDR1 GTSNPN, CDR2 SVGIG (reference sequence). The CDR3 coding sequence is TGTGCCTGGGGGAGAGGGGATATTAGCTACACCTTC. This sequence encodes CAWGRGDISYTF.

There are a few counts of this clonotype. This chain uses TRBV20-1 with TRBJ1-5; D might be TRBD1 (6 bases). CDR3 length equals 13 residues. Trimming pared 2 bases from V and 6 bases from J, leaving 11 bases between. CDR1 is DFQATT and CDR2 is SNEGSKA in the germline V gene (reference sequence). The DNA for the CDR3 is TGCAGTGCTAGAATCAGGGGTCCTCAGCCCCAGCATTTT. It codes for CSARIRGPQPQHF.

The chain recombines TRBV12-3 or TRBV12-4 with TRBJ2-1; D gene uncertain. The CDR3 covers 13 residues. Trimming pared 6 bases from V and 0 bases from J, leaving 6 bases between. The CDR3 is CASRPSSYNEQFF. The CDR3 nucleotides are TGTGCCAGCAGACCGAGCTCCTACAATGAGCAGTTCTTC.

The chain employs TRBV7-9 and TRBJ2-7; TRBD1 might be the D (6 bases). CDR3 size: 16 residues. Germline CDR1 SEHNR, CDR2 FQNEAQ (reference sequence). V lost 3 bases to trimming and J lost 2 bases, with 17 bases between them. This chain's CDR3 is CASSFNKGVSAYEQYF. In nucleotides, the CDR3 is TGTGCCAGCAGCTTTAACAAGGGGGTCTCTGCCTACGAGCAGTACTTC.

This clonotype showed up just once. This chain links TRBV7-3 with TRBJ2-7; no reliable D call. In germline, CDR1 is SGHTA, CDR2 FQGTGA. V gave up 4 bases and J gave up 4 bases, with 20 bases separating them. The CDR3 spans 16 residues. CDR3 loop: CASSSGSVRSGYEQYF. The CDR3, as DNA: TGTGCCAGCAGCTCAGGAAGTGTCCGGTCGGGTTACGAGCAGTACTTC.

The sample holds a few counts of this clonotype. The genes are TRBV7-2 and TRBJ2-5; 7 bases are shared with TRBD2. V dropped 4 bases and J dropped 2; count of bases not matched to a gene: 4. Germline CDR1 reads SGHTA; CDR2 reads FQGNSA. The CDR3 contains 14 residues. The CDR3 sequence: CASSSLGLQETQYF. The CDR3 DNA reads TGTGCCAGCAGCTCATTGGGACTACAAGAGACCCAGTACTTC.

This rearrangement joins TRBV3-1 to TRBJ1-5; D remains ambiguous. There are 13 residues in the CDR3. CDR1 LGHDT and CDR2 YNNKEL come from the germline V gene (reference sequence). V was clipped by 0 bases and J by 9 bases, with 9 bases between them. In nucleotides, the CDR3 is TGTGCCAGCAGCCAAGATCGGCAGTCGCCCCAGCATTTT. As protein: CASSQDRQSPQHF.